This is a list of T cell receptor beta chains from one sample in a study of Ad26.COV2.S vaccination and SARS-CoV-2 variants. Only in-frame clones appear in the TCRdb table, and some are missing; sequencing was by immunoSEQ multiplex PCR. The sample holds about 350,000 clones, roughly 90% seen once. Specimen: peripheral blood, collected in a trial of Ad26.COV2.S vaccine versus placebo. The receptors stem from a person between 18 and 59 years old who received the Ad26.COV2.S COVID-19 vaccine or a placebo. CDR3s include the opening cysteine and the closing phenylalanine or tryptophan. Rows may omit the clone size; those that give it use once, few, many or a size class.

clone size | V gene | CDR3 protein
few | TRBV3-1/TRBV3-2 | CASSQDLLTQYGTQYF
NA | TRBV4-3 | CASSQDGLGGSTYEQYF
NA | TRBV14 | CASSRPGADTQYF
once | TRBV3-1/TRBV3-2 | CASSHSGTGDNEKLFF
once | TRBV4-3 | CASSQGDGRSGEQYF
NA | TRBV20-1 | CSASLNTEAFF
once | TRBV5-6 | CASSLIYNEQFF
NA | TRBV5-1 | CASSSGNDRVVEKLFF
NA | TRBV28 | CASRVDRAGGYTF
NA | TRBV4-3 | CASNQREDTEAFF
NA | TRBV12-3/TRBV12-4 | CASSPRRYNEQFF
once | TRBV27 | CASSFPGQPQHF
NA | TRBV28 | CASRKLAANEQYF
once | TRBV5-4 | CASSFRDSLETQYF
NA | TRBV19 | CASSIGQTGTTEKLFF
once | TRBV19 | CASSIAPSGGNEQFF
NA | TRBV27 | CASSLRGPSTEAFF
NA | TRBV7-8 | CASSLGEAGELFF
NA | TRBV10-3 | CAISESWGALQPQHF
NA | TRBV7-8 | CASSLVVSSGRAYEQYF
NA | TRBV5-1 | CASSLDGQLPGELFF
NA | TRBV6-5 | CASGPGTGFNQPQHF
NA | TRBV7-3 | CASSVSGRLDTQYF
NA | TRBV5-7 | CASSYDRGSDTQYF
NA | TRBV11-2 | CASSLPGGDAVDTQYF
NA | TRBV2 | CASSEAGEPVIYGYTF
NA | TRBV19 | CASSTVIGYNEQFF
once | TRBV5-1 | CASSLGGGGGEQYF
NA | TRBV7-3 | CASSYTGLNSPLHF
NA | TRBV4-1 | CASSQGAGTIIYGYTF
NA | TRBV7-6 | CASREYRGQNTEAFF
many | TRBV6-4 | CASSDSETGELFF
NA | TRBV6-2/TRBV6-3 | CASSYSGRISNQPQHF
NA | TRBV11-2 | CASSIATGGNTEAFF